This T cell receptor beta chain stems from a study of Tregs in tolerant kidney transplant recipients. Study-level results: Donor-specific Treg expansion exceeded global Treg expansion in tolerant patients, suggesting antigen drive.

Using immunoSEQ multiplex PCR, the repertoire was profiled, and TCRdb retains in-frame clones only, with some absent. The table lists roughly 99,000 clones, roughly 93% of them singletons, with 0.35% to 0.55% in the top ten. This clone was seen a single time. What it recognizes is unknown. Per the germline V gene, CDR1 is SEHNR and CDR2 is FQNEAQ (reference sequence). The V gene end was trimmed by 6 bases and the J gene end by 0 bases; junction bases not matched to a gene: 9. This CDR3 contains 17 residues. The clonotype was recovered from a human donor who received a combined kidney and bone marrow transplant. This material consisted of CD4+ T cells from blood, taken before the transplant. The chain combines TRBV7-9 with TRBJ1-2; 11 bases line up with TRBD1. As DNA, the CDR3 is TGTGCCAGCAGTTATGGGACAGGGGGGCCTGCTAACTATGGCTACACCTTC. Its translation: CASSYGTGGPANYGYTF.